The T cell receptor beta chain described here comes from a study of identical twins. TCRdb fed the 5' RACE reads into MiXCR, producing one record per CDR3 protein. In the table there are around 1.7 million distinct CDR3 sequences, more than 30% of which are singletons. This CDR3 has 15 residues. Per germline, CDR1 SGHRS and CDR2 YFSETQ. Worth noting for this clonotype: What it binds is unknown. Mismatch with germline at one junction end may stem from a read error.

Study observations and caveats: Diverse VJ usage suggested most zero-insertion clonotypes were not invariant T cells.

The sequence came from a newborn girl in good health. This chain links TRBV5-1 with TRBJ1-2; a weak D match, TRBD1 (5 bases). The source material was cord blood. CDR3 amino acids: CASSTDTGNPYGCTF. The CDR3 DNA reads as TGCGCCAGCAGCACGGACACCGGGAATCCTTATGGCTGCACCTTC.